The rows below give T cell receptor beta chains drawn from one sample of a study of OX40 agonist ivuxolimab in advanced cancers. Sequenced by immunoSEQ multiplex PCR; TCRdb stores in-frame clones only, minus some. Here the sample spans some 32,000 clones, 80% to 85% being singletons. This sample comprised CD4+ or CD8+ T cells sorted from blood, obtained in a trial of the OX40 agonist ivuxolimab. These receptors came from an adult with an advanced solid tumor such as melanoma, head and neck, liver or kidney cancer. Each CDR3 is given with its conserved first and last residue. D genes are given only for firm matches. A clone size is listed for some rows: how often the clone was seen (once, few, many), or a class if it is expanded.

-	TRBD2	TRBV29-1	TRBJ2-1	CSVPGTGGGLAGAKQFF	TGCAGCGTTCCAGGCACAGGCGGGGGACTAGCGGGAGCAAAGCAGTTCTTC
once	TRBD1	TRBV7-9	TRBJ1-4	CASSRFGQGASNEKLFF	TGTGCCAGCAGCCGATTCGGACAGGGGGCGTCTAATGAAAAACTGTTTTTT
few	-	TRBV6-4	TRBJ2-2	CASSGGNTGELFF	TGTGCCAGCAGTGGTGGGAACACCGGGGAGCTGTTTTTT
-	-	TRBV10-2	TRBJ1-2	CASTEVLEQGYGYTF	TGCGCCAGCACCGAGGTTTTGGAACAGGGCTATGGCTACACCTTC
-	-	TRBV27	TRBJ2-1	CASSLSGSSSYNEQFF	TGTGCCAGCAGTTTGAGCGGGTCCTCCTCCTACAATGAGCAGTTCTTC
-	TRBD2	TRBV9	TRBJ2-1	CASSVTSGGSYNEQFF	TGTGCCAGCAGCGTGACTAGCGGGGGCTCCTACAATGAGCAGTTCTTC
-	-	TRBV27	TRBJ2-2	CASSWRGNTGELFF	TGTGCCAGCAGTTGGCGAGGGAACACCGGGGAGCTGTTTTTT
-	TRBD2	TRBV27	TRBJ2-1	CASRVGAGPYNEQFF	TGTGCCAGCCGGGTAGGAGCGGGGCCCTACAATGAGCAGTTCTTC
-	TRBD1	TRBV18	TRBJ1-5	CASSPDRGNQPQHF	TGTGCCAGCTCACCCGACAGGGGAAATCAGCCCCAGCATTTT
-	-	TRBV27	TRBJ2-7	CASSPRDSGSYEQYF	TGTGCCAGCAGTCCCCGTGATTCCGGCTCCTACGAGCAGTACTTC
-	TRBD1	TRBV29-1	TRBJ1-1	CSVDTGAPEAFF	TGCAGCGTCGATACAGGGGCCCCTGAAGCTTTCTTT
once	TRBD1	TRBV9	TRBJ2-2	CASSSRGQGGTGELFF	TGTGCCAGCAGCTCCCGCGGACAGGGAGGAACCGGGGAGCTGTTTTTT
-	-	TRBV7-9	TRBJ1-6	CASSRVSGDSPLHF	TGTGCCAGCAGCAGGGTCTCCGGGGACTCACCCCTCCACTTT
once	-	TRBV2	TRBJ2-7	CASSGEGSSYEQYF	TGTGCCAGCAGTGGAGAGGGAAGCTCCTACGAGCAGTACTTC
-	TRBD2	TRBV6-1	TRBJ2-3	CASSELAGGPDTQYF	TGTGCCAGCAGTGAACTAGCGGGAGGGCCAGATACGCAGTATTTT